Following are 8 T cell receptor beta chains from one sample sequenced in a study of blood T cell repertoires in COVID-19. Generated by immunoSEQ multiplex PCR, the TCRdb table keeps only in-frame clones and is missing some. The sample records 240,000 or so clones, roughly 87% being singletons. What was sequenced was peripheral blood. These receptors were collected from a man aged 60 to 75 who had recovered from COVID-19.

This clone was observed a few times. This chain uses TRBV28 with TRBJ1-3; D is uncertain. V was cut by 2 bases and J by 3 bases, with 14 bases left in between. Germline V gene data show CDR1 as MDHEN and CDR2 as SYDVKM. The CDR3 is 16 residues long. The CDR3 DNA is TGTGCCAGCAGTTTACACATTCCGGGTGGTGGAAACACCATATATTTT. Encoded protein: CASSLHIPGGGNTIYF. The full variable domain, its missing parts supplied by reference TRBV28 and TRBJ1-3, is DVKVTQSSRYLVKRTGEKVFLECVQDMDHENMFWYRQDPGLGLRLIYFSYDVKMKEKGDIPEGYSVSREKKERFSLILESASTNQTSMYLCASSLHIPGGGNTIYFGEGSWLTVV.

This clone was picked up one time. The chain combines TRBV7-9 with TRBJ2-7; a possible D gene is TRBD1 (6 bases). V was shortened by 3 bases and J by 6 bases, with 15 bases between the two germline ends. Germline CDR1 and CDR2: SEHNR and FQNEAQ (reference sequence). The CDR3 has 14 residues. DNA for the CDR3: TGTGCCAGCAGCTTCGCAGGGGCTTTGGGCGAGCAGTACTTC. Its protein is CASSFAGALGEQYF.

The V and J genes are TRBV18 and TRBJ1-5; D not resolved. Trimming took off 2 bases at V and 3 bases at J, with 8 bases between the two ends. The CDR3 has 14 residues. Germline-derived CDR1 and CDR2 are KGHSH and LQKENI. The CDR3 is CASSPAADNQPQHF. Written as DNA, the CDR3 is TGTGCCAGCTCACCAGCCGCGGACAATCAGCCCCAGCATTTT.

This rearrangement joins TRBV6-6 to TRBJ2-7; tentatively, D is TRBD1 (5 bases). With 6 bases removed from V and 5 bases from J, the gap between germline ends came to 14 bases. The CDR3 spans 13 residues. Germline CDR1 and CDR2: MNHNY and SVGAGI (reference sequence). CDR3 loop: CASRADKGNEQYV. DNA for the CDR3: TGTGCCAGCAGGGCGGACAAGGGGAACGAGCAGTACGTC.

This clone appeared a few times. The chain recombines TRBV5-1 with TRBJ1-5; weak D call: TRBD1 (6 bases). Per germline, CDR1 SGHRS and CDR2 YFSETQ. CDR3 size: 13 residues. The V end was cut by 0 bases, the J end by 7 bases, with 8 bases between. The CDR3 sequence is CASSLERGQPQHF. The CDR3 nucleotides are TGCGCCAGCAGCTTGGAAAGGGGGCAGCCCCAGCATTTT.

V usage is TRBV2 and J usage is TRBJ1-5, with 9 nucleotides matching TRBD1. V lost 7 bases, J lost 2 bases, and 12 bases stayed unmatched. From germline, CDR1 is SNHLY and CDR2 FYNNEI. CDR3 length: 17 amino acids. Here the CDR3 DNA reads TGTGCCAGCACCGGGACAGGGAAGGGAAGCGGCAATCAGCCCCAGCATTTT. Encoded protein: CASTGTGKGSGNQPQHF.

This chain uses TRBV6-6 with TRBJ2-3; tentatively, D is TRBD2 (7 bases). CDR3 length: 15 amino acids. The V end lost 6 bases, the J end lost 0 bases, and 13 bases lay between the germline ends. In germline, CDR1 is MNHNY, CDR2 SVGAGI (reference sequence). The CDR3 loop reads CASRLRGASTDTQYF. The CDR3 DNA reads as TGTGCCAGCAGACTACGGGGGGCGAGCACAGATACGCAGTATTTT.

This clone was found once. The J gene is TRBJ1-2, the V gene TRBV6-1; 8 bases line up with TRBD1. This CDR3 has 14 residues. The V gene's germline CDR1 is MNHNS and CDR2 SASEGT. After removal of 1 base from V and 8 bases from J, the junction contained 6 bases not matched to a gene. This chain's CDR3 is CASSEGGTGLGYTF. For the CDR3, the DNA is TGTGCCAGCAGTGAAGGGGGGACAGGCCTAGGCTACACCTTC.